Sequencing of this T cell receptor beta chain was carried out in a study of blood T cell repertoires in COVID-19. Study details: The study drew acute and convalescent COVID-19 samples from the United States, Italy and Spain.

From germline, CDR1 is ENHRY and CDR2 SYGVKD. V lost 6 bases and J 3 bases, leaving 12 bases between the germline ends. This CDR3 is built from 13 residues. TCRdb's copy holds only in-frame clones and misses some; the assay was immunoSEQ multiplex PCR. Here the sample spans roughly 160,000 clones, over 80% being singletons. This chain joins TRBV10-3 and TRBJ2-7; D remains ambiguous. This sequence originates from an older woman with acute or convalescent COVID-19. The sequencing sample was made of peripheral blood. The CDR3 bases are TGTGCCATCAGCCCGGGTCCTATCTACGAGCAGTACTTC. This gives the protein CAISPGPIYEQYF.